This entry concerns a single T cell receptor beta chain. Time point: cycle 4 day 1 (C4D1), after more than five weeks of nivolumab. The patients all showed relapse after autologous stem cell transplantation, while their brentuximab vedotin exposure varied. This table comes from immunoSEQ multiplex PCR, and its TCRdb copy is limited to in-frame clones, with some not included. Altogether under 50,000 clones are present, roughly 65% being singletons, with the ten largest covering about 3%. The sample is drawn from a study of PD-1 blockade in classical Hodgkin lymphoma. This CDR3 spans 19 amino acids. Germline CDR1 and CDR2: SGHDT and YYEEEE. The V gene end was trimmed by 2 bases and the J gene end by 0 bases; junction bases not matched to a gene: 10.

The clonotype was recovered from a human donor with classical Hodgkin lymphoma. Sequences were derived from peripheral blood mononuclear cells (PBMCs), sampled before the fourth cycle of nivolumab. The J gene is TRBJ2-6, the V gene TRBV5-6, with 8 positions matching TRBD1. CDR3 amino acids: CASSFGTGFHLSGANVLTF. The DNA of the CDR3 is TGTGCCAGCAGCTTCGGGACAGGTTTCCACCTCTCTGGGGCCAACGTCCTGACTTTC. Full variable domain (remainder filled in from reference TRBV5-6 and TRBJ2-6): DAGVTQSPTHLIKTRGQQVTLRCSPKSGHDTVSWYQQALGQGPQFIFQYYEEEERQRGNFPDRFSGHQFPNYSSELNVNALLLGDSALYLCASSFGTGFHLSGANVLTFGAGSRLTVL.